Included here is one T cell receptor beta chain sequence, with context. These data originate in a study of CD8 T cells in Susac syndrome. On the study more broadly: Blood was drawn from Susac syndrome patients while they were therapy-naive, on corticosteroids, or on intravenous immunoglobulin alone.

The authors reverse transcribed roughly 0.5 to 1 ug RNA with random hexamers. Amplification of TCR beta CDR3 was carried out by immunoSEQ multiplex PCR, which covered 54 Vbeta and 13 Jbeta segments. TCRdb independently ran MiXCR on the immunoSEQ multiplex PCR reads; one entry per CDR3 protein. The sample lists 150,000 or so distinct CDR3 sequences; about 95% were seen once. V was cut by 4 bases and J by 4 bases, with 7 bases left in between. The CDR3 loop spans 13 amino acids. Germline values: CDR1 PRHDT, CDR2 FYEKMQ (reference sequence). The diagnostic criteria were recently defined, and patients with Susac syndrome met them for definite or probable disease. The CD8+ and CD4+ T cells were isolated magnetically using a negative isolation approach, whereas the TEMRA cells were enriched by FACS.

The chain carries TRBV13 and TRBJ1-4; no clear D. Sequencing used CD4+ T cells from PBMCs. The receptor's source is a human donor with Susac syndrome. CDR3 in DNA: TGTGCCAGCAGCTCGAGCGGTAATGAAAAACTGTTTTTT. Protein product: CASSSSGNEKLFF.